This TCR beta chain stems from a study of cytomegalovirus exposure and HLA in healthy donors. Nominally healthy donors were sampled, though unrecorded immune exposures were likely. In the PCR, 60 Vbeta and 13 Jbeta primers were used. The data were produced by immunoSEQ multiplex PCR, yet TCRdb's version contains in-frame clones alone and is incomplete. Seen in this sample are some 84,000 clones; the ten most common clones hold 0.45% to 0.7%. Trimming at V came to 2 bases and at J to 1 base, leaving 3 bases not matched to a gene. The length of the CDR3 is 18 residues. Looked up from germline, CDR1 is SGDLS and CDR2 is YYNGEE.

The sample consisted of PBMCs. This receptor was obtained from a man in his fifties in good health and CMV-seronegative. The chain is built from TRBV9 and TRBJ2-2, with 15 bases identical to TRBD2. The CDR3 coding sequence is TGTGCCAGCAGCGTTAGGACTAGCGGGGGGGTGAACACCGGGGAGCTGTTTTTT. This translates into CASSVRTSGGVNTGELFF.